Shown below are 18 T cell receptor beta chains from a single sample sequenced in a study of cytomegalovirus exposure and HLA in healthy donors. Primers for the PCR totalled 60 Vbeta and 13 Jbeta. Data came from immunoSEQ multiplex PCR; TCRdb stores just in-frame clones and leaves some out. The profile covers some 150,000 clones, with over 70% appearing a single time and roughly 5% taken by the ten largest. The material sequenced was PBMCs. The receptor set was obtained from a young man in good health and CMV-seronegative.

This rearrangement joins TRBV2 to TRBJ2-7; 11 bases agree with TRBD1. Germline assignment: CDR1 SNHLY and CDR2 FYNNEI. The CDR3 has 15 residues. J lost 7 bases, V lost 4 bases, and 9 bases had no gene match. The CDR3 reads CASSGWDRGFWEQYF. In nucleotides, the CDR3 is TGTGCCAGCAGTGGATGGGACAGGGGGTTTTGGGAGCAGTACTTC.

This chain connects TRBV4-1 to TRBJ1-1; D is undetermined. The length of the CDR3 is 14 residues. Germline CDR1 and CDR2: MGHRA and YSYEKL. V lost 4 bases and J lost 5, with 14 bases in between. CDR3 protein: CASSPSLGRTEAFF. The CDR3 DNA reads as TGCGCCAGCAGCCCGAGCCTAGGGAGGACTGAAGCTTTCTTT.

V and J are TRBV5-4 and TRBJ2-1; TRBD2 agrees at 12 bases. CDR1 is SGHNT, CDR2 YYREEE, per germline (reference sequence). This CDR3 comprises 18 residues. The trim removed 4 bases at V and 0 bases at J, leaving 8 bases unmatched. CDR3 in amino acids: CASSPATTSGSSYNEQFF. The CDR3 DNA is TGTGCCAGCAGCCCTGCGACGACTAGCGGGAGCTCCTACAATGAGCAGTTCTTC.

As DNA, the CDR3 is TGTGCCATCTGGGGACAGGGGAACACTGAAGCTTTCTTT. Protein product: CAIWGQGNTEAFF. The V call is TRBV10-3, the J call TRBJ1-1; 9 bases agree with TRBD1. The CDR3 has 13 residues. Germline-derived CDR1 and CDR2 are ENHRY and SYGVKD. J was trimmed by 1 base and V by 8 bases; bases with no gene match: 2.

This chain uses TRBV7-2 with TRBJ2-2; weak D call: TRBD2 (6 bases). V shed 1 base and J shed 0 bases, with 9 bases lying between them. Germline-derived CDR1 and CDR2 are SGHTA and FQGNSA. The CDR3 consists of 16 residues. The CDR3 nucleotides read TGTGCCAGCAGCTTAGTGGTAGCGGCGAACACCGGGGAGCTGTTTTTT. Its protein is CASSLVVAANTGELFF.

The chain couples TRBV28 to TRBJ2-5; 8 positions match TRBD2. The V and J ends lost 5 bases and 5 bases, in that order; junction bases with no gene match: 16. In germline, CDR1 is MDHEN, CDR2 SYDVKM. The CDR3 totals 17 residues. CDR3 protein: CASSPVGLAGISETQYF. The DNA of the CDR3 is TGTGCCAGCAGTCCCGTGGGGTTAGCGGGAATCAGCGAGACCCAGTACTTC.

This rearrangement joins TRBV6-1 to TRBJ2-7, with 8 bases matching TRBD1. This CDR3 contains 14 residues. Germline V gene data show CDR1 as MNHNS and CDR2 as SASEGT. V lost 6 bases to trimming and J lost 7 bases; unmatched junction nucleotides: 11. The CDR3 nucleotides read TGTGCCAGCAGCGCCGACAGGGGCAGGGGGGAGCAGTACTTC. As protein: CASSADRGRGEQYF.

This clone is a singleton in its sample. This chain links TRBV4-3 with TRBJ1-2; tentatively, D is TRBD1 (6 bases). Germline V gives CDR1 LGHNA, CDR2 YSLEER. With 1 base removed from V and 7 bases from J, the gap between germline ends came to 7 bases. The CDR3 spans 12 residues. This chain's CDR3 is CASSQGGRGYTF. In DNA, the CDR3 is TGCGCCAGCAGCCAAGGGGGGCGTGGCTACACCTTC.

This chain uses TRBV15 with TRBJ2-3; TRBD2 aligns across 9 bases. Unmatched junction bases numbered 15, after V lost 1 base and J lost 1 base. Germline V gene lookup returns CDR1 LNHNV and CDR2 YYDKDF (reference sequence). The CDR3 has 20 amino acids. The CDR3 loop is CATSRGIAGATRVGTDTQYF. CDR3 DNA: TGTGCCACCAGCAGAGGTATAGCGGGAGCAACAAGGGTAGGCACAGATACGCAGTATTTT.

The rearrangement joins TRBV6-1 to TRBJ2-7; the D gene is possibly TRBD1 (6 bases). The CDR3 loop spans 14 amino acids. The germline V and J ends were trimmed by 3 bases and 2 bases, with 11 bases remaining between them. Germline values: CDR1 MNHNS, CDR2 SASEGT. The CDR3 here is CASSDGRGPYEQYF. The CDR3 region has the DNA TGTGCCAGCAGTGACGGCAGGGGACCCTACGAGCAGTACTTC.

The count of this clone is one. The V gene is TRBV7-8, the J gene TRBJ2-7; 8 positions match TRBD1. The CDR3 length is 14 residues. V was clipped by 5 bases and J by 2 bases; unmatched bases: 5. Germline values: CDR1 SGHVS, CDR2 FQNEAQ. CDR3 sequence: CASSMDRVAYEQYF. In nucleotides, the CDR3 is TGTGCCAGCAGCATGGACAGGGTCGCCTACGAGCAGTACTTC.

The chain combines TRBV6-5 with TRBJ1-2; tentatively, D is TRBD1 (6 bases). Trimming cost V 2 bases and J 8 bases, with 15 bases left between them. The CDR3 extends over 14 amino acids. In germline, CDR1 is MNHEY, CDR2 SVGAGI. The CDR3 coding sequence is TGTGCCAGCAGTTACAGCCGGACAGTTTCGGGCTACACCTTC. Encoded protein: CASSYSRTVSGYTF.

The V call is TRBV14, the J call TRBJ1-6; tentatively, D is TRBD1 (6 bases). Between the trimmed V and J ends, which lost 4 bases and 5 bases, there was a span of 12 bases. Per the germline V gene, CDR1 is SGHDN and CDR2 is FVKESK. CDR3 size: 15 residues. CDR3 region: CASSLGQHNNSPLHF. The CDR3, as DNA: TGTGCCAGCAGCCTCGGACAGCACAATAATTCACCCCTCCACTTT.

J is TRBJ1-2 and V is TRBV5-4, with TRBD1 matching over 8 bases. V lost 4 bases, J lost 5 bases, and 16 bases stayed unmatched. CDR1 and CDR2 (germline): SGHNT, YYREEE (reference sequence). This CDR3 region has 17 residues. The CDR3 region has the DNA TGTGCCAGCAGCCTCTTGAAAAGGACAGGGAGTTCGTATGGCTACACCTTC. It yields the protein CASSLLKRTGSSYGYTF.

This clone occurred once. The genes are TRBV12-2 and TRBJ2-1; whether TRBD2, the table's D call, matches the DNA was not checked. TRBV12-2 is flagged as a pseudogene. The CDR3 consists of 19 residues. Here the CDR3 reads CASRLVALPPRGYYNEQFF. DNA for the CDR3: TGTGCAAGTCGCTTAGTAGCCCTCCCGCCGCGGGGGTACTACAATGAGCAGTTCTTC.

The chain couples TRBV5-4 to TRBJ1-3, with D unclear. Germline CDR1 SGHNT, CDR2 YYREEE (reference sequence). The germline V and J ends were trimmed by 4 bases and 0 bases, with 14 bases remaining between them. The CDR3 has 16 amino acids. Here the CDR3 reads CASSPGGRSSGNTIYF. In DNA form, the CDR3 reads TGTGCCAGCAGCCCCGGAGGGCGGAGCTCTGGAAACACCATATATTTT.

The V gene is TRBV6-1, the J gene TRBJ1-5; D unclear. Germline-derived CDR1 and CDR2 are MNHNS and SASEGT. This CDR3 is 14 amino acids long. V shed 7 bases and J shed 0 bases, with 10 bases lying between them. The CDR3 DNA is TGTGCCAGCACCGCGGCAACTAGCAATCAGCCCCAGCATTTT. Encoded protein: CASTAATSNQPQHF.

This clone has only a few counts. The CDR3 spells CASSEGGAAYEQYF. The CDR3, as DNA: TGTGCCAGCAGTGAAGGTGGGGCAGCCTACGAGCAGTACTTC. V and J are TRBV2 and TRBJ2-7; D might be TRBD1 (5 bases). CDR3 size: 14 residues. The V end was cut by 1 base, the J end by 2 bases, with 9 bases between. CDR1 and CDR2 (germline): SNHLY, FYNNEI. The whole variable domain, filled in from reference TRBV2 and TRBJ2-7, reads EPEVTQTPSHQVTQMGQEVILRCVPISNHLYFYWYRQILGQKVEFLVSFYNNEISEKSEIFDDQFSVERPDGSNFTLKIRSTKLEDSAMYFCASSEGGAAYEQYFGPGTRLTVT.